A few counts support the clone carrying this TCR beta chain. These data come from a study of blood T cell repertoires in COVID-19. Overall study: Sample material is recorded as cDNA or gDNA derived from T cells, B-cell-depleted T cells, or PBMCs.

CDR1 and CDR2 from the germline V gene are GTSNPN and SVGIG (reference sequence). The CDR3 length is 14 residues. Trimming cost V 8 bases and J 5 bases, with 16 bases left between them. While infection was still active, Seattle patients were enrolled and then followed longitudinally. Per the original data handling: Using reference gene primer amplification, nucleated cell counts were estimated. Assay used: immunoSEQ multiplex PCR; TCRdb lists only in-frame clones, some missing. V and J calls and clone size are copied from that table; D and trimming were computed from the DNA. The table lists under 45,000 clones, 80% to 90% of them singletons.

The chain combines TRBV30 with TRBJ1-6; TRBD1 might be the D (5 bases). The material sequenced was peripheral blood. The source is a man aged 40-50 years with COVID-19, enrolled during active disease. In DNA form, the CDR3 reads TGTGCCAGCCGAGGCGGGGCCCATAATTCACCCCTCCACTTT. Its translation is CASRGGAHNSPLHF.